This T cell receptor (beta chain) comes out of a study of T cell responses to AZD1222 COVID-19 vaccine. Only in-frame clones appear in the TCRdb table, and some are missing; sequencing was by immunoSEQ multiplex PCR. The data contain over 110,000 clones, roughly 90% of them singletons. Study-wide points: Epitopes outside B.1.351 and B.1.1.7 mutated regions reportedly drew nearly half of spike TCRs. Donors, mostly white British, included more females; clonal diversity was possibly underestimated. Researchers report vaccine-associated CD4 TCRs spanning spike, with dominance at 160-218 and 743-854.

As concerns this clone: Its target is unknown.

This specimen was peripheral blood, taken on day 0 of AZD1222 vaccination. The receptor's source is an adult in good health.

The DNA of the CDR3 is TGTGCCAGCACGACAGGGGGCAGGACTGAAGCTTTCTTT. Amino acid sequence: CASTTGGRTEAFF. This chain uses TRBV25-1 with TRBJ1-1, with 10 positions matching TRBD1. Trimming took 7 bases from V and 5 from J; bases not matched to a gene: 4. The CDR3 has 13 amino acids. Germline CDR1 and CDR2: MGHDK and SYGVNS.